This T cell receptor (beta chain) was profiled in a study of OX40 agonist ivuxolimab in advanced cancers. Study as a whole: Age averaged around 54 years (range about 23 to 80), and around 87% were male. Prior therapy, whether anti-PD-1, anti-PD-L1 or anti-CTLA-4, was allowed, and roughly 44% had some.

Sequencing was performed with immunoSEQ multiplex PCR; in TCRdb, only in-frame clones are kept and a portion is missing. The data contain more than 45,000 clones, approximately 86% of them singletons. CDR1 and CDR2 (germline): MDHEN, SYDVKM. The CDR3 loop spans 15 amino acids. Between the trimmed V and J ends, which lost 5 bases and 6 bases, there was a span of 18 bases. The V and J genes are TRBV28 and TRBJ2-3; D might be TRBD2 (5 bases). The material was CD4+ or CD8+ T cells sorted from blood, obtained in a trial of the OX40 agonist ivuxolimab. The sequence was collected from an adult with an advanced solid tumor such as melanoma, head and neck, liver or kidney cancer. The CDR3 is CASSLPSNYGDTQYF. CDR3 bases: TGTGCCAGCAGTCTGCCTAGCAATTACGGGGATACGCAGTATTTT.